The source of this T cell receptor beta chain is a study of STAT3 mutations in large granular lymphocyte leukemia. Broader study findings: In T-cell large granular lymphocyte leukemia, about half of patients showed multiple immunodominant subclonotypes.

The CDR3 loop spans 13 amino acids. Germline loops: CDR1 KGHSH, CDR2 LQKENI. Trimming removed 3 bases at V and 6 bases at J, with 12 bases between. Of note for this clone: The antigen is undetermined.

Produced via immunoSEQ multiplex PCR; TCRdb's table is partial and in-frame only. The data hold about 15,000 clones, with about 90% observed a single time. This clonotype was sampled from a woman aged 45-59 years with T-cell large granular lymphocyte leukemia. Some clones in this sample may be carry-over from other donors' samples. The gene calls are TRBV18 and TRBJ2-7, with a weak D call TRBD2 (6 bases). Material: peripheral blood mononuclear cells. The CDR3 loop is CASSPTGGREQYF. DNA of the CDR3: TGTGCCAGCTCACCGACCGGGGGACGCGAGCAGTACTTC.